This TCR beta chain was identified during a study of blood T cell repertoires in COVID-19. Study as a whole: Acute and convalescent COVID-19 samples came from the United States, Italy and Spain. Nucleic acid was either cDNA or gDNA, and it came from T cells, B-cell-depleted T cells, or PBMCs.

Methods used by the authors: Reference gene primer amplification yielded estimated nucleated cell counts. Assay: immunoSEQ multiplex PCR; the TCRdb copy retains only in-frame clones and omits some. V, J and clone size are taken as reported in that table, and D and trimming were inferred from the DNA itself. This repertoire shows fewer than 80,000 clones, about four fifths found once; its top ten account for roughly a tenth. With 4 bases removed from V and 13 bases from J, the gap between germline ends came to 17 bases. Per the germline V gene, CDR1 is GTSNPN and CDR2 is SVGIG (reference sequence). The CDR3 consists of 13 residues.

The sequenced sample consisted of peripheral blood. The V and J genes are TRBV30 and TRBJ1-6; D gene unclear. The sequence was obtained from a human donor in a cohort sampled during active COVID-19. The CDR3 spells CAWTKLPGWPLHF. DNA of the CDR3: TGTGCCTGGACAAAACTCCCGGGTTGGCCCCTCCACTTT. Filled out from reference TRBV30 and TRBJ1-6, the complete variable domain reads SQTIHQWPATLVQPVGSPLSLECTVEGTSNPNLYWYRQAAGRGLQLLFYSVGIGQISSEVPQNLSASRPQDRQFILSSKKLLLSDSGFYLCAWTKLPGWPLHFGNGTRLTVT.